What follows is one T cell receptor (beta chain) and its context. What antigen it recognizes has not been identified. No qualities accompany the bases; no much larger clone lies one base away. This sample was taken from a study of cytomegalovirus exposure and HLA in healthy donors (dated by TCRdb to 2016 to 2017). With respect to the entire study: An earlier analysis of some 600 of the donors reported 276 Gb of sequence data and some 110 million unique TCR beta sequences obtained from around 190 million T cells. An early release covering roughly 640 HLA-typed donors comprised around 300 gigabases of sequencing data and around 85 million unique TCR sequences. Of the roughly 400 genotyped donors, 81% were placed in the genetic ancestry cluster associated with self-reported Caucasian donors. The study aimed to test whether cataloging public T cell receptors could reveal signatures of past pathogen exposure. The study profiled the T cell repertoires of hundreds of subjects by immunosequencing and related them to cytomegalovirus serostatus. Along with the roughly 700-subject first cohort, a separate validation cohort of over a hundred different subjects was used. To predict cytomegalovirus infection status, the study brought together high-throughput TCR immunosequencing, statistical association of individual TCRs with disease status, and machine learning. A later analysis re-analyzed previously published TCR beta repertoires from 550 to 700 donors and added high-resolution HLA genotyping to study TCR occurrence patterns. Rather than using new phenotypic data, the later analysis identified candidate immune exposures from TCR beta sequences and from how often those sequences occurred across donors. An earlier analysis of several hundred of the donors applied high-throughput TCR beta sequencing to assess whether each TCR beta V gene segment acted as functional or pseudogenic. Donor age, sex, ethnicity and CMV serostatus were compiled alongside the repertoire data. A later genetic analysis used genome-wide SNP genotypes for about 60% of the roughly 670 donors, treating that subset as a discovery cohort. Every repertoire in the discovery cohort had been generated on one and the same sequencing platform. Class I and class II HLA loci were covered by the typing at four-digit resolution. Typing coverage differed by locus: A, B, C, DRB1 and DQB1 were typed in roughly 620-640 donors, DQA1 in 500 to 550, DPA1 in some 570, and DPB1 in 400 to 480. Roughly five DR-DQ haplotypes were treated as single units for association and clustering because of strong linkage in the cohort. Among about 400 genotyped donors of the cohort, an average of around 220,000 unique TCR beta nucleotide sequences was sequenced per donor, of which approximately 18% were non-productive. General findings and caveats noted by the study authors: When HLA alleles, especially DR and DQ, strongly co-occurred, attributing TCR associations to individual alleles was difficult. The classifier was reported to diagnose cytomegalovirus status with high specificity and sensitivity in both the original and validation cohorts. Sequencing depth was assumed to be roughly uniform across donors in the presence/absence analyses, though that assumption may not hold. V-gene and J-gene trimming of TCR beta chains was associated with a missense DCLRE1C variant in a later genetic analysis, and the association was replicated in an independent cohort. Because HLA typing was missing for some donors at each locus, association tests included only the typed subset. Immune exposure information for the cohort was limited to CMV serostatus. In a later genetic analysis, fewer N-insertions in productive TCRs were reported among donors in an Asian-associated ancestry cluster than the roughly 700-donor mean. In a later analysis, most CMV-associated TCR beta chains were found to appear HLA-restricted, with HLA associations seemingly driven largely by CMV exposure. Several of the top co-occurrence clusters appeared to be linked to parvovirus B19, influenza, CMV and Epstein-Barr virus, according to a later analysis. In a later analysis, HLA-associated TCR beta chains showed more clonal expansion and lower generation probabilities than non-associated chains that were equally common. Three of the identified cytomegalovirus-associated TCR beta chains were confirmed in vitro to be specific for cytomegalovirus antigens. The study listed around 160 TCR beta chains as associated with cytomegalovirus. Most TCR sequences were observed very rarely across donors, whereas some public TCRs were present in many individuals. In a later analysis, the rate of TCR association differed among HLA loci, with DRB1 alleles having the most associated TCRs and HLA-C alleles having the fewest. Some 15 rarely observed V segments, including chromosome 9 orphons, were excluded from the earlier analysis of several hundred of the donors because counts were too low. At a false discovery rate of 0.05, a later analysis linked fewer than 20,000 TCR beta sequences to specific HLA alleles. Broadly in line with IMGT annotations, most TCR beta V segments showed up in productive rearrangements about 87% or about 30% of the time in an earlier analysis of approximately 640 of the donors. Correlated functional status among segregating V segments might reflect linkage disequilibrium, but an unknown experimental factor could not be ruled out. In this cohort, only TCR beta chains were sequenced, and detectable features were limited by the absence of alpha or paired-chain data. It was suggested by the authors that the approach could potentially be generalized to other disease states and immunological phenotypes. A further reported finding was that TCR beta sequences accurately predicted the HLA-A and HLA-B alleles for most subjects in the first cohort. A group of highly shared sequence variants was considered likely to be a technical artifact of the sequencing pipeline. The 87-base-pair reads could not distinguish some IMGT-functional V segments, including TRBV6-2 and TRBV6-3, so those segments were excluded.

The cysteine opens and the phenylalanine closes a CDR3 of 14 amino acids. The kept DNA is CDR3 alone, 42 bases in frame from the first base. The junction carries 12 bases between V and J, which are trimmed by 2 bases and 10 bases respectively. CDR1 and CDR2 are read off the germline V gene (reference sequence) as SEHNR and FQNEAQ. The cohort consisted of hundreds of healthy bone marrow donors. All cohort members were sampled while nominally healthy, although unrecorded immune exposures were likely present. The donor was CMV seronegative and was included in the group of around 320 seronegative cohort members. Each donor provided a peripheral blood sample, and peripheral blood mononuclear cells were used for TCR beta sequencing. Genomic DNA extraction from the blood cell samples was performed with the Qiagen DNeasy Blood Extraction Kit. Library construction relied on the immunoSEQ multiplex PCR assay. For the multiplex PCR, a mixture combining 60 forward primers for TCR Vbeta segments and 13 reverse primers for TCR Jbeta segments was used. A multiplex PCR assay on genomic DNA amplified the CDR3 region of rearranged TCR beta genes. The amplified TCR beta libraries were sequenced on the Illumina HiSeq System as 87-base-pair reads. As for how the authors treated the data: In a later analysis, tens of millions of unique TCR beta chains were counted across the roughly 670 repertoires, and roughly 9.9 million of these chains were shared by at least two donors. Raw reads were error-corrected and collapsed into unique sequences with a nearest-neighbor algorithm that merged closely related sequences to remove PCR and sequencing errors. Alignment of CDR3 sequences to IMGT reference sequences was used to assign V, D and J gene segments. For a sequence to be retained, a match of at least six nucleotides to both a V gene segment and a J gene segment was required. Rearrangements were called productive when the CDR3 lacked stop codons and stayed in frame with V and J; all others were non-productive. CDR3 was defined by IMGT convention, running from the second conserved V-encoded cysteine to the conserved J-encoded phenylalanine. The earlier analysis of around 640 of the donors excluded sequences that lacked an unambiguous match to a single V gene segment. An earlier analysis of almost 600 of the donors classified V segments as functional when productive rearrangements were above 56.7% and as segregating when the standard deviation between donors was above 5%. To diagnose cytomegalovirus status from the catalog of TCR beta chain sequences, a statistical classification framework was built. V and J gene assignment, in a later analysis, came from comparing TCR nucleotide sequences with IMGT/GENE-DB human TR gene sequences. In a later analysis, CDR3 sequences and most-parsimonious VDJ recombination scenarios were assigned using the TCRdist pipeline. In a later analysis, each TCR beta chain was defined by its CDR3 amino acid sequence together with its V-gene family, and reads without a unique V-gene family were excluded. To address suspected cross-contamination and a sequencing artifact, a later analysis removed a few hundred highly shared, low-generation-probability nucleotide sequences. For each public chain, a later analysis derived a clonal expansion index from normalized ranks of inferred template counts within each repertoire. A later analysis computed generation probabilities with a VDJ recombination model fitted to out-of-frame rearrangements, and checked the results against IGoR. In a later analysis, TCR-TCR, TCR-HLA and TCR-CMV co-occurrence was scored with hypergeometric tests, and a repertoire-size bias correction was applied to TCR pairs. In a later analysis, false discovery rates were estimated by permuting HLA or CMV assignments 20 times. In a later analysis, co-occurring TCRs were grouped with DBSCAN, and TCRdist sequence similarity was added when clustering was performed within HLA-allele-positive subsets. Repertoires with fewer than 30,000 or more than 120,000 public chains, plus five repertoires with anomalous nucleotide sharing, were excluded from co-occurrence clustering. The source is immuneACCESS, and TCRdb retained only in-frame sequences with V and J called. Part of the clones is not carried over; for the studies checked, unresolved V genes explain less than half of this, and the remainder is unexplained. The D gene and trimming were derived from the DNA, and the V and J assignments and clone size from that table. Recorded for this sample are more than 95,000 clones; around 75% of them occurred a single time. 2% to 2.5% of the sample is in the top ten clones.

The rearrangement combines TRBV7-9 with TRBJ1-6; 6 matching bases give a weak D call of TRBD1. This TCR derives from a young man in good health and CMV-seronegative. The sequenced material came from PBMCs. This receptor has the CDR3 CASSLLDSFSPLHF. The nucleotide sequence is TGTGCCAGCAGCTTATTGGACAGCTTCTCACCCCTCCACTTT. Reference TRBV7-9 and TRBJ1-6 genes cover what lies past the CDR3, so the full variable domain is DTGVSQNPRHKITKRGQNVTFRCDPISEHNRLYWYRQTLGQGPEFLTYFQNEAQLEKSRLLSDRFSAERPKGSFSTLEIQRTEQGDSAMYLCASSLLDSFSPLHFGNGTRLTVT.